The T cell receptor (beta chain) described here comes from a study of blood T cell repertoires in COVID-19. The wider study: Samples taken during acute and convalescent COVID-19 were collected in the United States, Italy and Spain. The cDNA or gDNA used as material had been derived from T cells, B-cell-depleted T cells, or PBMCs.

The ends lost 2 bases at V and 2 bases at J; junction bases unmatched: 4. Germline V gene sequence: CDR1 MNHEY, CDR2 SVGAGI. The CDR3 is 15 amino acids. The method was immunoSEQ multiplex PCR; TCRdb's version includes in-frame clones alone and lacks a portion of them. The sample includes some 150,000 clones, approximately 87% of them seen just once. Sequencing was performed on peripheral blood. This receptor was identified in a man younger than 35 with active or convalescent COVID-19. The J gene is TRBJ2-7, the V gene TRBV6-5; TRBD1 matches at 9 bases. The CDR3, as DNA: TGTGCCAGCAGTTACGACAGGGGGGGAACCTACGAGCAGTACTTC. Protein sequence: CASSYDRGGTYEQYF.